One sample yielded the 23 T cell receptor beta chains listed below, sequenced in a study of cytomegalovirus exposure and HLA in healthy donors (dated by TCRdb to the late 2010s). Library preparation was by the immunoSEQ multiplex PCR assay. A mixture of 60 forward primers for TCR Vbeta segments and 13 reverse primers for TCR Jbeta segments was used in the multiplex PCR. TCRdb re-hosts the immuneACCESS table, in-frame sequences only. Its copies lack some clones; in the studies checked, an unresolved V gene accounts for under half of them, and the cause for the rest is not known. A total of under 200,000 clones appear in this sample, about four fifths of them only once. The biggest ten clones account for 5.5% to 8% of the sample. Sequenced: PBMCs. The receptor set was obtained from a woman aged 25 to 39 in good health and CMV-seropositive.

The genes are TRBV19 and TRBJ2-1; TRBD1 matches 8 bases. The V segment lost 0 bases and the J segment 8 bases; nucleotides outside the gene matches: 6. Germline V gene data show CDR1 as LNHDA and CDR2 as SQIVND (reference sequence). The CDR3 runs to 15 residues. The CDR3 DNA sequence: TGTGCCAGTAGTATAGACCAGGGGGCGCCGTATGAGCAGTTCTTC. It specifies CASSIDQGAPYEQFF.

The rearrangement links TRBV28 to TRBJ1-3; D gene ambiguous. V dropped 2 bases and J dropped 0 bases, with 8 bases sitting between them. The germline V gene has CDR1 MDHEN and CDR2 SYDVKM. The CDR3 covers 15 residues. The CDR3 loop is CASSLIGSSGNTIYF. The CDR3 DNA is TGTGCCAGCAGTTTAATTGGGAGCTCTGGAAACACCATATATTTT.

The chain links TRBV18 to TRBJ1-4; 12 bases match TRBD1. Per the germline V gene, CDR1 is KGHSH and CDR2 is LQKENI. The V segment lost 3 bases and the J segment 2 bases; nucleotides outside the gene matches: 1. The CDR3 runs to 16 residues. CDR3 residues: CASSPGQGATNEKLFF. The CDR3 nucleotides are TGTGCCAGCTCACCGGGACAGGGGGCGACTAATGAAAAACTGTTTTTT.

This chain links TRBV11-1 with TRBJ2-2, with unresolved D. The CDR3 length is 14 residues. CDR1 and CDR2 (germline): SGHAT, FQDESV (reference sequence). V lost 0 bases and J lost 4, with 6 bases in between. DNA of the CDR3: TGTGCCAGCAGCTTAGCACGCGGCACCGGGGAGCTGTTTTTT. Amino acid sequence: CASSLARGTGELFF. Filled out from reference TRBV11-1 and TRBJ2-2, the complete variable domain reads EAEVAQSPRYKITEKSQAVAFWCDPISGHATLYWYRQILGQGPELLVQFQDESVVDDSQLPKDRFSAERLKGVDSTLKIQPAELGDSAMYLCASSLARGTGELFFGEGSRLTVL.

The chain carries TRBV21-1 and TRBJ2-5; the table's D call, TRBD2, has no DNA check behind it. TRBV21-1 is flagged as a pseudogene. The CDR3 length is 20 residues. As DNA, the CDR3 is TGTGCCAGCAGCAAGGGACCGACGGGACTCTTGGATGGGGCCCAAGAGACCCAGTACTTC. Its translation: CASSKGPTGLLDGAQETQYF.

The chain links TRBV6-5 to TRBJ1-3; unclear D gene. The CDR3 totals 14 residues. V was clipped by 5 bases and J by 4 bases, with 12 bases between them. Germline loops: CDR1 MNHEY, CDR2 SVGAGI. CDR3: CASSPTSTGNTIYF. CDR3 DNA sequence: TGTGCCAGCAGTCCGACATCTACCGGAAACACCATATATTTT.

The chain recombines TRBV9 with TRBJ2-2; D uncertain. Trimming took off 0 bases at V and 0 bases at J, with 9 bases between the two ends. In germline, CDR1 is SGDLS, CDR2 YYNGEE. The CDR3 totals 16 residues. CDR3 DNA sequence: TGTGCCAGCAGCGTAGTAAGCGTTGCGAACACCGGGGAGCTGTTTTTT. Amino acid sequence: CASSVVSVANTGELFF.

The V gene is TRBV7-8, the J gene TRBJ2-2; possibly TRBD1 for D (5 bases). Germline-derived CDR1 and CDR2 are SGHVS and FQNEAQ. The CDR3 length is 14 residues. The V and J ends lost 1 base and 3 bases respectively, with 6 bases between them. Written as DNA, the CDR3 is TGTGCCAGCAGCTTAGAACAGGACACCGGGGAGCTGTTTTTT. Encoded protein: CASSLEQDTGELFF.

The CDR3, as DNA: TGCAGCGTTCAGGGCCTCTCTGGAAACACCATATATTTT. As protein: CSVQGLSGNTIYF. The J gene is TRBJ1-3, the V gene TRBV29-1; a possible D gene is TRBD1 (5 bases). Looked up from germline, CDR1 is SQVTM and CDR2 is ANQGSEA. Trimming left V 5 bases short and J 0 bases short, with 8 bases between. This CDR3 is built from 13 residues.

This clone has only a few counts. This chain uses TRBV7-2 with TRBJ2-3; 13 bases map to TRBD2. Per the germline V gene, CDR1 is SGHTA and CDR2 is FQGNSA. This CDR3 is built from 15 residues. The trim removed 5 bases at V and 4 bases at J, leaving 3 bases unmatched. CDR3 coding DNA: TGTGCCAGCAGCGCAACTAGCGGGGGGGCAGATACGCAGTATTTT. Encoded protein: CASSATSGGADTQYF.

The chain joins TRBV28 to TRBJ1-5; D unresolved. The CDR3 sequence is 11 residues long. CDR1 is MDHEN and CDR2 is SYDVKM in the germline V gene. The ends were cut back, 5 bases at V and 3 bases at J, with 2 bases in the middle. The CDR3 DNA reads TGTGCCAGCAGTCACAATCAGCCCCAGCATTTT. This translates into CASSHNQPQHF.

There are a few counts of this clone. The chain recombines TRBV7-2 with TRBJ2-7, with a tentative D call TRBD2 (5 bases). The length of the CDR3 is 12 residues. V shed 5 bases and J shed 8 bases, with 13 bases lying between them. Germline CDR1 reads SGHTA; CDR2 reads FQGNSA. The CDR3 coding sequence is TGTGCCAGCAGCCCGACTAACGGTCAGCAGTACTTC. Translating it yields CASSPTNGQQYF.

This clone turned up a few times. This chain uses TRBV5-1 with TRBJ2-5; the match to TRBD2 covers 9 bases. This CDR3 has 17 amino acids. V was clipped by 2 bases and J by 5 bases; unmatched bases: 13. Germline CDR1 SGHRS, CDR2 YFSETQ. Here the CDR3 DNA reads TGCGCCAGCAGCTTCGGTCGTGGCGGGGGGGTCACGGAGACCCAGTACTTC. Protein: CASSFGRGGGVTETQYF.

V usage is TRBV2 and J usage is TRBJ1-4; possible D gene TRBD1, 5 bases. V was cut by 6 bases and J by 6 bases, with 8 bases left in between. The CDR3 length is 12 residues. Per germline, CDR1 SNHLY and CDR2 FYNNEI. CDR3 loop: CASRARDEKLFF. As DNA, the CDR3 is TGTGCCAGCAGGGCCAGGGATGAAAAACTGTTTTTT.

In this sample, this clone turned up once. The V and J genes are TRBV4-3 and TRBJ2-7; D is undetermined. The CDR3 runs to 12 residues. Germline CDR1 is LGHNA and CDR2 is YSLEER. V lost 0 bases and J lost 6, with 6 bases in between. This CDR3 reads CASSQDRIEQYF. Written as DNA, the CDR3 is TGCGCCAGCAGCCAAGATCGTATCGAGCAGTACTTC.

The J gene is TRBJ1-1, the V gene TRBV2; no clear D gene. Trimming left V 4 bases short and J 2 bases short, with 11 bases between. The CDR3 is made up of 14 amino acids. Germline lookup yields CDR1 SNHLY and CDR2 FYNNEI. The CDR3 nucleotides are TGTGCCAGCAGTGTATTTATGGCTAACACTGAAGCTTTCTTT. Its translation is CASSVFMANTEAFF.

The chain uses TRBV6-5 and TRBJ1-5; D call uncertain. The CDR3 is 13 residues long. V lost 11 bases and J 3 bases, leaving 14 bases between the germline ends. Germline V gene lookup returns CDR1 MNHEY and CDR2 SVGAGI. The CDR3 sequence is CASDEGINQPQHF. As DNA, the CDR3 is TGTGCCTCCGACGAGGGAATCAATCAGCCCCAGCATTTT.

The chain carries TRBV28 and TRBJ1-1; 7 bases agree with TRBD1. CDR1 and CDR2 from the germline V gene are MDHEN and SYDVKM. The CDR3 runs to 16 residues. After removal of 4 bases from V and 0 bases from J, the junction contained 8 bases not matched to a gene. CDR3 amino acids: CASSYKRGQMNTEAFF. CDR3 DNA sequence: TGTGCCAGCAGTTACAAAAGGGGACAGATGAACACTGAAGCTTTCTTT.

This clone is a singleton in its sample. The gene calls are TRBV30 and TRBJ1-2; D unclear. This CDR3 comprises 14 residues. Between the trimmed V and J ends, which lost 3 bases and 0 bases, there was a span of 11 bases. CDR1 is GTSNPN, CDR2 SVGIG, per germline (reference sequence). For the CDR3, the DNA is TGTGCCTGGAGCGTAGCTCGAGCTAACTATGGCTACACCTTC. Translated, it gives CAWSVARANYGYTF.

The rearrangement uses TRBV2 and TRBJ1-1, with 8 nucleotides matching TRBD1. CDR3 length: 15 residues. V trimming: 7 bases; J trimming: 3 bases; junction bases outside the gene matches: 10. Germline CDR1 and CDR2: SNHLY and FYNNEI. DNA for the CDR3: TGTGCCAGCATAAAACAGGGGGAGGGGGACACTGAAGCTTTCTTT. Translating it yields CASIKQGEGDTEAFF.

The genes are TRBV5-4 and TRBJ1-6, with TRBD1 matching 9 bases. The CDR3 consists of 19 residues. The germline gives CDR1 SGHNT, CDR2 YYREEE (reference sequence). The junction had 7 bases not matched to a gene; V was cut back by 0 bases and J by 0 bases. The CDR3 sequence: CASSLGTGALSSYNSPLHF. Written as DNA, the CDR3 is TGTGCCAGCAGCTTGGGGACAGGGGCCTTAAGCTCCTATAATTCACCCCTCCACTTT.

The chain couples TRBV6-6 to TRBJ2-7, with 8 nucleotides matching TRBD1. Germline V CDR1 and CDR2: MNHNY, SVGAGI (reference sequence). Unmatched junction bases numbered 5, after V lost 1 base and J lost 3 bases. The CDR3 has 15 amino acids. The CDR3 region is CASSYWGGQGYEQYF. The CDR3 DNA follows: TGTGCCAGCAGTTACTGGGGAGGACAGGGCTACGAGCAGTACTTC.

The chain has TRBV4-2 and TRBJ2-7; D might be TRBD2 (6 bases). CDR1 and CDR2 from the germline V gene are LGHNA and YNFKEQ. V was pared by 5 bases and J by 3 bases, with 8 bases between. The length of the CDR3 is 12 residues. The DNA for the CDR3 is TGTGCCAGCAGCGAGGGAGGCTACGAGCAGTACTTC. This codes for CASSEGGYEQYF.